The 11 T cell receptor beta chains listed next were all sequenced from one sample in a study of blood T cell repertoires in COVID-19. Using immunoSEQ multiplex PCR, the repertoire was profiled, and TCRdb retains in-frame clones only, with some absent. The top ten hold more than 0.55% of the sample, which has over 200,000 clones, around 90% seen once. Sequenced input: peripheral blood. These receptors all stem from a human donor in a cohort sampled during active COVID-19.

The chain joins TRBV7-9 to TRBJ1-5, with D perhaps TRBD1 (5 bases). Germline assignment: CDR1 SEHNR and CDR2 FQNEAQ (reference sequence). This CDR3 region has 14 residues. V lost 4 bases and J lost 1, with 8 bases in between. In DNA form, the CDR3 reads TGTGCCAGCAGCTCTAGGGGAAGCAATCAGCCCCAGCATTTT. This gives the protein CASSSRGSNQPQHF.

Notes on this clone: Sequence at one end of the junction differs from germline and may be a read error. V gene TRBV28 combines with J gene TRBJ1-2; TRBD1 aligns across 8 bases. Germline CDR1 and CDR2: MDHEN and SYDVKM. CDR3 size: 13 residues. The CDR3 DNA follows: TGTGCCAGCAGCGGACAGGGCCCGAAGGTCCTACCGTTC. This codes for CASSGQGPKVLPF.

This sequence joins TRBV12-3 or TRBV12-4 and TRBJ2-7; D is uncertain. Between the trimmed V and J ends, which lost 3 bases and 3 bases, there was a span of 3 bases. The CDR3 is 11 amino acids. The CDR3 nucleotides read TGTGCCAGCAGTTTCGTCTACGAGCAGTACTTC. It encodes CASSFVYEQYF.

This sequence joins TRBV6-2 or TRBV6-3 and TRBJ1-5, with D hard to call. The CDR3 covers 13 residues. The V gene lost 1 base and the J gene lost 7 bases, with 8 bases spanning the gap. CDR1 is MNHEY, CDR2 SVGEGT, per germline. CDR3 in DNA: TGTGCCAGCAGTTACTTCGGCGGCCAGCCCCAGCATTTT. It specifies CASSYFGGQPQHF.

V and J are TRBV5-4 and TRBJ1-6; D is unclear. Trimming pared 4 bases from V and 7 bases from J, leaving 15 bases between. The CDR3 has 15 residues. Germline assignment: CDR1 SGHNT and CDR2 YYREEE (reference sequence). The CDR3: CASSRLLEENSPLHF. In nucleotides, the CDR3 is TGTGCCAGCAGCCGTTTGTTGGAGGAGAATTCACCCCTCCACTTT.

V and J are TRBV10-3 and TRBJ2-7, with 11 bases fitting TRBD2. From germline, CDR1 is ENHRY and CDR2 SYGVKD. V was clipped by 0 bases and J by 6 bases; unmatched bases: 10. The CDR3 has 17 amino acids. CDR3 sequence reads: CAISESRLAGGNIEQYF. The CDR3 bases are TGTGCCATCAGTGAGTCGAGGCTAGCGGGAGGAAATATCGAGCAGTACTTC.

This clone has a single count. The rearrangement links TRBV15 to TRBJ2-7, with D tentatively TRBD2 (5 bases). The CDR3 has 16 amino acids. In germline, CDR1 is LNHNV, CDR2 YYDKDF (reference sequence). The V end was cut by 0 bases, the J end by 3 bases, with 15 bases between. The CDR3 loop reads CATSRDAGTEGYEQYF. The CDR3 DNA follows: TGTGCCACCAGCAGAGATGCGGGCACAGAGGGCTACGAGCAGTACTTC.

The chain links TRBV6-5 to TRBJ2-7, with D possibly TRBD1 on 6 matching bases. V lost 6 bases and J 1 base, leaving 10 bases between the germline ends. From germline, CDR1 is MNHEY and CDR2 SVGAGI. CDR3 length equals 13 residues. This CDR3 is CASSPGVSYEQYF. CDR3 coding DNA: TGTGCCAGCAGCCCAGGGGTTTCCTACGAGCAGTACTTC.

The V call is TRBV28, the J call TRBJ2-7; weak D call: TRBD1 (5 bases). Trimming left V 4 bases short and J 1 base short, with 20 bases between. Germline CDR1 and CDR2: MDHEN and SYDVKM. CDR3 length equals 17 residues. CDR3 loop: CASSSPGMETVSYEQYF. CDR3 nucleotide sequence: TGTGCCAGCAGTTCTCCAGGAATGGAGACAGTATCCTACGAGCAGTACTTC.

The V call is TRBV19, the J call TRBJ1-1, with 9 bases fitting TRBD1. V trimming: 4 bases; J trimming: 6 bases; junction bases outside the gene matches: 6. This CDR3 spans 14 amino acids. Germline V gene sequence: CDR1 LNHDA, CDR2 SQIVND (reference sequence). The CDR3 nucleotides are TGTGCCAGTAGTACCCTCGGGACAGGGCCTGAAGCTTTCTTT. Translation: CASSTLGTGPEAFF.

This chain links TRBV19 with TRBJ1-4, with D uncertain. Trimming took 2 bases from V and 3 from J, leaving 13 bases between them. Germline assignment: CDR1 LNHDA and CDR2 SQIVND (reference sequence). This CDR3 has 16 amino acids. CDR3 loop: CASSIPGRAANEKLFF. The CDR3 coding sequence is TGTGCCAGTAGTATACCCGGGAGGGCGGCTAATGAAAAACTGTTTTTT.